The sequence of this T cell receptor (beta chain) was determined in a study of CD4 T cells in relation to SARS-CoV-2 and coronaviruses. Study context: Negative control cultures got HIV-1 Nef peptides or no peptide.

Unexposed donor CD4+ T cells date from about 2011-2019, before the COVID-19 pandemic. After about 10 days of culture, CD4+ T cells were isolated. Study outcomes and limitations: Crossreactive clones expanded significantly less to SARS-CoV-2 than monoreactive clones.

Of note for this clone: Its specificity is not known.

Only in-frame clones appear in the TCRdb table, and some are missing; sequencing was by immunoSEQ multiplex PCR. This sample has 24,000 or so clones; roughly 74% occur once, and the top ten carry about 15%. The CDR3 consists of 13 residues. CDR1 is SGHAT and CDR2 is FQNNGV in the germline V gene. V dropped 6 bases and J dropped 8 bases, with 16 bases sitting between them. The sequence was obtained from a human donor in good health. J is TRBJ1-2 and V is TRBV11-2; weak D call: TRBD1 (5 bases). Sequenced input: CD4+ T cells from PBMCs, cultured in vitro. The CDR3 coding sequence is TGTGCCAGCAGGCTCGCCGGGGGATCGGGCTACACCTTC. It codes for CASRLAGGSGYTF.